These T cell receptor beta chains were read from a single sample in a study of blood T cells in healthy people across ages. TCRdb fed the 5' RACE reads into MiXCR, producing one record per CDR3 protein. The sample records approximately 780,000 distinct CDR3 sequences, under 30% being singletons. These data were also filed under a second study, of T cells of mothers and their children.

The sample taken for sequencing was blood. These receptors all stem from a boy younger than 18 in good health. CDR3s include the opening cysteine and the closing phenylalanine or tryptophan. D genes are given only for firm matches. Part of the rows lack a size; the others show once, few, many or a class for expanded clones.

clone size,V gene,D gene,J gene,CDR3 protein,CDR3 DNA
few,TRBV12-3/TRBV12-4,TRBD1,TRBJ2-5,CASSLQGVSETQYF,TGTGCCAGCAGTTTACAGGGGGTATCAGAGACCCAGTACTTC
-,TRBV28,TRBD1,TRBJ1-1,CASKTGGEGLGRMNTEAFF,TGTGCCAGCAAGACAGGGGGCGAGGGGCTTGGACGCATGAACACTGAAGCTTTCTTT
few,TRBV12-3/TRBV12-4,-,TRBJ1-3,CASSSYRETGNTIYF,TGTGCCAGCAGTTCCTACAGGGAAACTGGAAACACCATATATTTT
few,TRBV7-2,-,TRBJ2-7,CASSYGLGGGYEQYF,TGTGCCAGCAGCTACGGACTAGGGGGGGGCTACGAGCAGTACTTC
few,TRBV7-9,TRBD1,TRBJ1-4,CVSSIQGGEKLFF,TGTGTCAGCAGCATACAGGGGGGTGAAAAACTGTTTTTT
-,TRBV29-1,-,TRBJ2-2,CSVGSSRDTGELFF,TGCAGCGTGGGGAGTAGCAGGGACACCGGGGAGCTGTTTTTT
few,TRBV7-9,-,TRBJ2-1,CAIPKRVDGTFYNEQFF,TGTGCCATCCCTAAGAGGGTTGACGGGACCTTCTACAATGAGCAGTTCTTC
-,TRBV6-2/TRBV6-3,TRBD1,TRBJ1-6,CASSGQGGSSYNSPLHF,TGTGCCAGCAGCGGACAGGGTGGCAGCTCCTATAATTCACCCCTCCACTTT
few,TRBV28,-,TRBJ2-7,CASSLPSGSYEQYF,TGTGCCAGCAGTCTTCCAAGCGGGTCCTACGAGCAGTACTTC
-,TRBV4-1,-,TRBJ2-7,CASSLKQTILTYERYF,TGCGCCAGCAGCCTCAAACAGACAATTCTCACCTACGAGCGGTACTTC
-,TRBV12-3/TRBV12-4,-,TRBJ1-5,CASSLTVFQPQHF,TGTGCCAGCAGTTTAACGGTATTTCAGCCCCAGCATTTT
-,TRBV5-4,-,TRBJ2-6,CASRQGFGGANVLTF,TGTGCCAGCAGGCAGGGTTTCGGTGGGGCCAACGTCCTGACTTTC
-,TRBV4-1,-,TRBJ2-1,CASSQGILAYNEQFF,TGCGCCAGCAGCCAAGGCATCTTAGCCTACAATGAGCAGTTCTTC
-,TRBV28,TRBD1,TRBJ1-2,CASSATGEIANYGYTF,TGTGCCAGCAGTGCTACAGGGGAGATAGCTAACTATGGCTACACCTTC
-,TRBV11-2,-,TRBJ2-5,CANSHEMQTQYF,TGTGCCAACAGCCACGAAATGCAGACCCAGTACTTC
-,TRBV29-1,TRBD1,TRBJ2-5,CSVGATGDATQYF,TGCAGCGTTGGGGCGACAGGGGACGCGACTCAGTACTTC
-,TRBV2,-,TRBJ2-3,CASSGEIRDTQYF,TGTGCCAGCAGTGGGGAGATCCGAGATACGCAGTATTTT
-,TRBV9,TRBD2,TRBJ2-3,CASSERASGGQYF,TGTGCCAGCAGCGAGCGGGCTAGCGGGGGGCAGTATTTT
-,TRBV5-6,TRBD1,TRBJ1-6,CASSSTTSGQMYSPLHF,TGTGCCAGCAGCTCGACGACGTCGGGACAGATGTATTCACCCCTCCACTTT
many,TRBV27,-,TRBJ2-1,CASSSRDTSYNEQFF,TGTGCCAGCAGTTCCCGGGACACGTCGTACAATGAGCAGTTCTTC
-,TRBV20-1,-,TRBJ1-2,CSATGEGNYGYTF,TGCAGTGCAACAGGAGAGGGGAACTATGGCTACACCTTC
few,TRBV11-2,-,TRBJ2-2,CASSPGQDNTGELFF,TGTGCCAGCAGCCCTGGGCAAGACAACACCGGGGAGCTGTTTTTT
few,TRBV6-5,TRBD2,TRBJ2-1,CASSYSRTSGGSSYNEQFF,TGTGCCAGCAGTTACTCGAGGACTAGCGGGGGGAGCTCCTACAATGAGCAGTTCTTC
few,TRBV6-5,-,TRBJ1-3,CASMGRAGNTIYF,TGTGCCAGCATGGGCAGGGCTGGAAACACCATATATTTT
-,TRBV7-9,TRBD1,TRBJ2-1,CASSTPDRGLREQFF,TGTGCCAGCAGCACTCCGGACAGGGGGCTACGTGAGCAGTTCTTC
-,TRBV20-1,TRBD1,TRBJ2-3,CSARGGQGRDTQYF,TGCAGTGCTAGAGGGGGACAGGGGAGAGATACGCAGTATTTT
-,TRBV20-1,TRBD1,TRBJ1-4,CSALRTGNEKLFF,TGCAGTGCTCTGCGGACAGGGAATGAAAAACTGTTTTTT
few,TRBV9,-,TRBJ1-1,CASSVAGTAVNTEAFF,TGTGCCAGCAGCGTAGCGGGGACCGCCGTGAACACTGAAGCTTTCTTT
-,TRBV7-2,-,TRBJ2-5,CATGTNQETQYF,TGTGCCACCGGGACGAATCAAGAGACCCAGTACTTC
few,TRBV12-3/TRBV12-4,-,TRBJ2-1,CASSLQLYNEQFF,TGTGCCAGCAGTTTACAGTTATACAATGAGCAGTTCTTC
few,TRBV2,-,TRBJ2-3,CASSVSSTDTQYF,TGTGCCAGCAGTGTCAGCAGCACAGATACGCAGTATTTT
-,TRBV5-1,TRBD2,TRBJ2-7,CASSATTSGVGEQYF,TGCGCCAGCAGCGCCACGACTAGCGGGGTCGGGGAGCAGTACTTC
few,TRBV12-3/TRBV12-4,TRBD1,TRBJ1-4,CASSTGTGYTANEKLFF,TGTGCCAGCAGTACCGGGACAGGTTACACAGCTAATGAAAAACTGTTTTTT
few,TRBV24-1,TRBD1,TRBJ2-1,CATSDLRDRGNEQFF,TGTGCCACCAGTGATTTAAGGGACAGGGGCAATGAGCAGTTCTTC
few,TRBV4-2,TRBD2,TRBJ2-3,CASSPGASGGKETQYF,TGTGCCAGCAGCCCAGGGGCTAGCGGGGGGAAAGAGACACAGTATTTT
-,TRBV11-2,-,TRBJ2-7,CASSLGGNQGYEQYF,TGTGCCAGCAGCTTAGGTGGGAACCAAGGCTACGAGCAGTACTTC
-,TRBV19,TRBD1,TRBJ2-3,CASSIPGQGRDTQYF,TGTGCCAGTAGTATCCCGGGACAGGGGAGAGATACGCAGTATTTT
few,TRBV30,-,TRBJ1-2,CAWSVTTRLGGYTF,TGTGCCTGGAGTGTAACTACCCGCTTGGGTGGCTACACCTTC
few,TRBV7-3,TRBD1,TRBJ1-1,CASSATGSNTEAFF,TGTGCCAGCAGCGCGACAGGGTCGAACACTGAAGCTTTCTTT